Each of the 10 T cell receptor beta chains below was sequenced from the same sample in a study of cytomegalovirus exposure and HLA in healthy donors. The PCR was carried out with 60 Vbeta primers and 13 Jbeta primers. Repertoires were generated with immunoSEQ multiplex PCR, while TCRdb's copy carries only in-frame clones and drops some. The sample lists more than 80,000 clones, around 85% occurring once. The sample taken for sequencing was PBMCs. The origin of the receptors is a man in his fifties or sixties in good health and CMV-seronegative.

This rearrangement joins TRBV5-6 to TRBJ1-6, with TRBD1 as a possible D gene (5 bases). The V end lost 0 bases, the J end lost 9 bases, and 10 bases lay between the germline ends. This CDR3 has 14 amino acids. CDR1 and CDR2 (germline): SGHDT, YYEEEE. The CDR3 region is CASSLAGSISPLHF. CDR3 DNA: TGTGCCAGCAGCTTGGCAGGGTCTATTTCACCCCTCCACTTT.

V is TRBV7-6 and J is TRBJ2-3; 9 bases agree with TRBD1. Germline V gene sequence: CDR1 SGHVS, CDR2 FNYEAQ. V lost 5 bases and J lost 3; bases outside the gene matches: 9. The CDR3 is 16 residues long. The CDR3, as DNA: TGTGCCAGCAGCACGGGGACAGGGTTAAAGACAGATACGCAGTATTTT. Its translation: CASSTGTGLKTDTQYF.

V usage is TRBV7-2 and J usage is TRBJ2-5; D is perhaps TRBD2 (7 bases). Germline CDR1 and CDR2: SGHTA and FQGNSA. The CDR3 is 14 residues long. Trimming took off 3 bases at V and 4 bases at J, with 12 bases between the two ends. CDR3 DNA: TGTGCCAGCAGCTTCGCGGGGGCAGCAGAGACCCAGTACTTC. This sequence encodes CASSFAGAAETQYF.

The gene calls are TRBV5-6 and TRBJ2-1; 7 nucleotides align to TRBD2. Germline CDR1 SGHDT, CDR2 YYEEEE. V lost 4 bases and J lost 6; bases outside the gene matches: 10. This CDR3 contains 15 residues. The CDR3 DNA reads TGTGCCAGCAGCATATCCCGGGACTACTCCAATGAGCAGTTCTTC. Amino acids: CASSISRDYSNEQFF.

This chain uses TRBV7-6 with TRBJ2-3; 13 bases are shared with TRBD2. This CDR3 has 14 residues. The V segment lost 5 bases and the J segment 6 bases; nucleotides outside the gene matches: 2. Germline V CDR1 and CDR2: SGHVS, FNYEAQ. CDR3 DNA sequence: TGTGCCAGCAGCGGACTAGCGGGGGAGGATACGCAGTATTTT. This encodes CASSGLAGEDTQYF.

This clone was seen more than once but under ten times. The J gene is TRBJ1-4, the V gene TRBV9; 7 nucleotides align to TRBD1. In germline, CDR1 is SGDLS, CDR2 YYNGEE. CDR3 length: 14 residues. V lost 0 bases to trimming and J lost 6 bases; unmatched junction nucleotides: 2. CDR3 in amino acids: CASSVGGTDEKLFF. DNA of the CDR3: TGTGCCAGCAGCGTAGGAGGGACAGATGAAAAACTGTTTTTT.

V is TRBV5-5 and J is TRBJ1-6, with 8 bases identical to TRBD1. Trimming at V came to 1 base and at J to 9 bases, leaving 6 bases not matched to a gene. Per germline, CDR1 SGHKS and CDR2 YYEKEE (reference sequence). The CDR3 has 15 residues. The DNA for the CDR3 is TGTGCCAGCAGCTTGTTGCCAGGGGGCGGTTCACCCCTCCACTTT. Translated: CASSLLPGGGSPLHF.

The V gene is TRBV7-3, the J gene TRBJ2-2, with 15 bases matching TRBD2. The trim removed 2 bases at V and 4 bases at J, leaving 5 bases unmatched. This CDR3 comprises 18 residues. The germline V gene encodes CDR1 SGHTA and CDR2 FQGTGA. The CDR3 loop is CASSLGTSGGPGTGELFF. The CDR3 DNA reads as TGTGCCAGCAGCTTAGGGACTAGCGGGGGGCCGGGCACCGGGGAGCTGTTTTTT.

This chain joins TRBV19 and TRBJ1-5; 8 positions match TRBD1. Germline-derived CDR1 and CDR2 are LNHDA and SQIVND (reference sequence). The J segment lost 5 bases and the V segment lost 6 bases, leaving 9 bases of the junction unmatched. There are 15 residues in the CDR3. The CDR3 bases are TGTGCCAGTAGCTTGCTCAGGGGGCAGTATCAGCCCCAGCATTTT. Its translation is CASSLLRGQYQPQHF.

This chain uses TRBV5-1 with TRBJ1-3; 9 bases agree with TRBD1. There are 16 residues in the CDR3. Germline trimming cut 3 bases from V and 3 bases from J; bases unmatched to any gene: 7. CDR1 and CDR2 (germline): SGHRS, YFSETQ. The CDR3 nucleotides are TGCGCCAGCAGCTCCGGACAGGGACAGGGTGGAAACACCATATATTTT. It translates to CASSSGQGQGGNTIYF.